Included here is one T cell receptor beta chain sequence, with context. Its antigen is unknown. Isolation of CD4+ naive, central memory, regulatory and stem cell-like memory cells was achieved by sorting via CD45RO/CCR7/CD25/CD127/CD95/CD27. Since all of the isolated RNA was reverse transcribed, expressed TCRB transcripts were what got sequenced. Assay used: immunoSEQ multiplex PCR; TCRdb lists only in-frame clones, some missing. Among more than 300,000 clones listed, 8% were seen once. The record originates from a study of beta chain features in type 1 diabetes. Whole-study findings and limits: High-TCR-expressing cells could be over-represented by cDNA sequencing.

The receptor comes from a woman aged 18 to 35 in good health. The sequenced sample consisted of central memory CD4+ T cells from blood.

The CDR3 protein is CASSPPASETQYF. The DNA for the CDR3 is TGTGCCAGCAGCCCGCCGGCGAGCGAGACCCAGTACTTC. The V and J genes are TRBV7-2 and TRBJ2-5; D ambiguous. The length of the CDR3 is 13 residues. V was shortened by 5 bases and J by 5 bases, with 12 bases between the two germline ends. CDR1 is SGHTA, CDR2 FQGNSA, per germline.